This entry lists 30 T cell receptor beta chains sequenced from one sample in a study of shared clonotypes between healthy human individuals. Repertoires were generated with immunoSEQ multiplex PCR, while TCRdb's copy carries only in-frame clones and drops some. The data hold a few million clones, with approximately 95% observed a single time. The specimen was naive CD4+ T cells from PBMCs. Subset: CD45RA+ positively selected. The receptors were gathered from a young man in good health. Some clones in this sample may be carry-over from other donors' samples.

This rearrangement joins TRBV4-2 to TRBJ2-2; TRBD1 matches 12 bases. Unmatched junction bases numbered 14, after V lost 3 bases and J lost 6 bases. The CDR3 is made up of 19 amino acids. In germline, CDR1 is LGHNA, CDR2 YNFKEQ. The CDR3 is CASSHIPGQGARDSGELFF. The CDR3 DNA reads TGTGCCAGCAGCCACATACCGGGACAGGGGGCTCGGGACTCCGGGGAGCTGTTTTTT.

V gene TRBV5-4 combines with J gene TRBJ2-7, with D perhaps being TRBD1 or TRBD2 (5 bases each). The CDR3 has 13 amino acids. The germline V and J ends were trimmed by 6 bases and 4 bases, with 14 bases remaining between them. Per the germline V gene, CDR1 is SGHNT and CDR2 is YYREEE (reference sequence). The CDR3 here is CASTRDLFYEQYF. The CDR3 DNA reads TGTGCCAGCACCCGGGACCTTTTTTACGAGCAGTACTTC. Full variable domain (remainder filled in from reference TRBV5-4 and TRBJ2-7): ETGVTQSPTHLIKTRGQQVTLRCSSQSGHNTVSWYQQALGQGPQFIFQYYREEENGRGNFPPRFSGLQFPNYSSELNVNALELDDSALYLCASTRDLFYEQYFGPGTRLTVT.

V usage is TRBV7-7 and J usage is TRBJ2-2; 8 bases are shared with TRBD2. From germline, CDR1 is SSHAT and CDR2 FNYEAQ (reference sequence). The V segment lost 1 base and the J segment 4 bases; nucleotides outside the gene matches: 11. The CDR3 consists of 18 residues. CDR3: CASSLGASGSSGTGELFF. CDR3 DNA: TGTGCCAGCAGCTTAGGGGCCAGCGGGAGTAGTGGCACCGGGGAGCTGTTTTTT.

Here the CDR3 reads CASSLGAINSYEQYF. CDR3 DNA sequence: TGTGCCAGCAGCTTGGGGGCCATTAACTCCTACGAGCAGTACTTC. The V gene is TRBV5-8, the J gene TRBJ2-7; D call uncertain. V gave up 0 bases and J gave up 0 bases, with 10 bases separating them. This CDR3 has 15 amino acids. Germline V gives CDR1 SGHTS, CDR2 YDEGEE.

This clone came up a few times. The chain couples TRBV7-9 to TRBJ1-1; D is unclear. The CDR3 spans 12 residues. V was clipped by 8 bases and J by 2 bases, with 9 bases between them. The germline V gene has CDR1 SEHNR and CDR2 FQNEAQ (reference sequence). DNA for the CDR3: TGTGCCAGCCCGAGGAGTAACACTGAAGCTTTCTTT. The encoded protein is CASPRSNTEAFF.

The CDR3 bases are TGCGCCAGCAGCTTGGCGGATACTAGCGGGGCCTACAATGAGCAGTTCTTC. Its protein product is CASSLADTSGAYNEQFF. The chain uses TRBV5-1 and TRBJ2-1; TRBD2 matches 10 bases. Trimming cost V 0 bases and J 2 bases; bases outside gene matches: 5. Germline values: CDR1 SGHRS, CDR2 YFSETQ. CDR3 length equals 17 residues.

The chain carries TRBV6-1 and TRBJ2-5; a possible D gene is TRBD2 (5 bases). V was trimmed by 8 bases and J by 4 bases, leaving 14 bases between them. This CDR3 spans 13 amino acids. CDR1 is MNHNS and CDR2 is SASEGT in the germline V gene. The CDR3, as DNA: TGTGCCAGCCTTCGGGGATGGGCAGAGACCCAGTACTTC. Translation gives CASLRGWAETQYF.

This chain links TRBV29-1 with TRBJ2-5; D is unresolved. The CDR3 runs 13 residues. CDR1 SQVTM and CDR2 ANQGSEA come from the germline V gene. V was pared by 7 bases and J by 3 bases, with 15 bases between. CDR3 sequence reads: CSARRAGEETQYF. The CDR3 DNA sequence: TGCAGCGCCCGACGGGCAGGCGAAGAGACCCAGTACTTC. The full variable domain, completed using reference TRBV29-1 and TRBJ2-5, is SAVISQKPSRDICQRGTSLTIQCQVDSQVTMMFWYRQQPGQSLTLIATANQGSEATYESGFVIDKFPISRPNLTFSTLTVSNMSPEDSSIYLCSARRAGEETQYFGPGTRLLVL.

J is TRBJ2-1 and V is TRBV25-1; 10 positions agree with TRBD1. After removal of 3 bases from V and 9 bases from J, the junction contained 8 bases not matched to a gene. The CDR3 extends over 15 amino acids. In germline, CDR1 is MGHDK, CDR2 SYGVNS. The CDR3 spells CASSDARQGASEQFF. DNA of the CDR3: TGTGCCAGCAGTGACGCAAGACAGGGGGCCAGTGAGCAGTTCTTC. The full variable domain, its missing parts supplied by reference TRBV25-1 and TRBJ2-1, is EADIYQTPRYLVIGTGKKITLECSQTMGHDKMYWYQQDPGMELHLIHYSYGVNSTEKGDLSSESTVSRIRTEHFPLTLESARPSHTSQYLCASSDARQGASEQFFGPGTRLTVL.

The gene calls are TRBV28 and TRBJ2-3, with TRBD1 matching over 8 bases. V gave up 4 bases and J gave up 4 bases; unmatched junction bases: 7. This CDR3 has 15 amino acids. Germline lookup yields CDR1 MDHEN and CDR2 SYDVKM. The DNA of the CDR3 is TGTGCCAGCAGTTACGCGGCAGGGGGCGCAGATACGCAGTATTTT. Translated: CASSYAAGGADTQYF.

J is TRBJ2-1 and V is TRBV11-3; the match to TRBD2 covers 8 bases. Germline V gene sequence: CDR1 SGHNT, CDR2 YENEEA. The CDR3 sequence is 14 residues long. V gave up 5 bases and J gave up 4 bases; unmatched junction bases: 4. DNA of the CDR3: TGTGCCAGCAGCGCGACTAGCGTATACAATGAGCAGTTCTTC. Its protein is CASSATSVYNEQFF. The full variable domain, with the rest looked up from reference TRBV11-3 and TRBJ2-1, is EAGVVQSPRYKIIEKKQPVAFWCNPISGHNTLYWYLQNLGQGPELLIRYENEEAVDDSQLPKDRFSAERLKGVDSTLKIQPAELGDSAVYLCASSATSVYNEQFFGPGTRLTVL.

This chain uses TRBV4-3 with TRBJ2-3, with D perhaps TRBD1 (6 bases). Trimming took off 4 bases at V and 8 bases at J, with 16 bases between the two ends. CDR3 length: 14 amino acids. Germline V gene sequence: CDR1 LGHNA, CDR2 YSLEER. The CDR3 protein is CASSLRQDRSTQYF. The CDR3 DNA sequence: TGCGCCAGCAGCCTTAGACAGGATCGTAGTACGCAGTATTTT.

V usage is TRBV9 and J usage is TRBJ1-3; TRBD1 aligns across 8 bases. Germline CDR1 is SGDLS and CDR2 is YYNGEE. J gave up 0 bases and V 0 bases, and 2 bases lay outside the gene matches. This CDR3 region has 16 residues. This CDR3 is CASSVGGTGSGNTIYF. In nucleotides, the CDR3 is TGTGCCAGCAGCGTAGGGGGGACAGGCTCTGGAAACACCATATATTTT.

The rearrangement uses TRBV10-3 and TRBJ2-2, with TRBD2 identical over 9 bases. V was pared by 6 bases and J by 1 base, with 0 bases of the junction left unmatched. The germline gives CDR1 ENHRY, CDR2 SYGVKD. The CDR3 covers 14 residues. The CDR3 nucleotides are TGTGCCATCAGGACTAGCGGGAACACCGGGGAGCTGTTTTTT. Encoded protein: CAIRTSGNTGELFF.

The rearrangement links TRBV28 to TRBJ2-7; D perhaps matches TRBD2 (5 bases). V lost 6 bases, J lost 3 bases, and 6 bases lay in between. CDR3 size: 11 residues. CDR1 and CDR2 (germline): MDHEN, SYDVKM. The CDR3 DNA is TGTGCCAGCAGCGGGAACTACGAGCAGTACTTC. It is translated as CASSGNYEQYF.

The chain is built from TRBV5-1 and TRBJ2-7; D is uncertain. V dropped 0 bases and J dropped 3 bases, with 10 bases sitting between them. This CDR3 comprises 14 residues. Germline-derived CDR1 and CDR2 are SGHRS and YFSETQ. CDR3 DNA: TGCGCCAGCAGCTTGGCCACAATGGGCTACGAGCAGTACTTC. It translates to CASSLATMGYEQYF. Supplemented by reference TRBV5-1 and TRBJ2-7, the full variable domain reads KAGVTQTPRYLIKTRGQQVTLSCSPISGHRSVSWYQQTPGQGLQFLFEYFSETQRNKGNFPGRFSGRQFSNSRSEMNVSTLELGDSALYLCASSLATMGYEQYFGPGTRLTVT.

The chain carries TRBV7-6 and TRBJ2-2; possible D gene TRBD2, 7 bases. V lost 4 bases to trimming and J lost 4 bases, with 10 bases between them. Germline lookup yields CDR1 SGHVS and CDR2 FNYEAQ. The CDR3 covers 14 residues. The DNA for the CDR3 is TGTGCCAGCAGCTCTAGGGGGGGCACCGGGGAGCTGTTTTTT. It specifies CASSSRGGTGELFF.

The V and J genes are TRBV7-8 and TRBJ2-1; maybe TRBD2 (6 bases). The CDR3 is 17 amino acids. Trimming cost V 4 bases and J 0 bases, with 16 bases left between them. The germline V gene encodes CDR1 SGHVS and CDR2 FQNEAQ. The CDR3 region has the DNA TGTGCCAGCAGCTCGGGGCGGGGAGGCAACTCCTACAATGAGCAGTTCTTC. Translation: CASSSGRGGNSYNEQFF. The full variable domain, completed using reference TRBV7-8 and TRBJ2-1, is GAGVSQSPRYKVAKRGQDVALRCDPISGHVSLFWYQQALGQGPEFLTYFQNEAQLDKSGLPSDRFFAERPEGSVSTLKIQRTQQEDSAVYLCASSSGRGGNSYNEQFFGPGTRLTVL.

This sequence joins TRBV25-1 and TRBJ1-5; 7 bases are a match to TRBD1. Per the germline V gene, CDR1 is MGHDK and CDR2 is SYGVNS. Losses at the gene ends were 6 bases for V and 2 bases for J; bases not matched to a gene: 4. This CDR3 region has 14 residues. As DNA, the CDR3 is TGTGCCAGCAGATCCACAGGGGGCAATCAGCCCCAGCATTTT. This gives the protein CASRSTGGNQPQHF.

The rearrangement joins TRBV30 to TRBJ1-1; no definite D call. The CDR3 contains 13 residues. Trimming removed 0 bases at V and 8 bases at J, with 13 bases between. The germline V gene encodes CDR1 GTSNPN and CDR2 SVGIG (reference sequence). This chain's CDR3 is CAWSVIRTGEAFF. For the CDR3, the DNA is TGTGCCTGGAGTGTAATACGAACCGGAGAAGCTTTCTTT.

The chain recombines TRBV19 with TRBJ1-5, with D tentatively TRBD1 (5 bases). Germline assignment: CDR1 LNHDA and CDR2 SQIVND (reference sequence). V was cut by 3 bases and J by 6 bases, with 15 bases left in between. CDR3 length: 15 residues. The CDR3 here is CASSILPGPGQPQHF. Here the CDR3 DNA reads TGTGCCAGTAGTATTCTGCCGGGGCCGGGTCAGCCCCAGCATTTT.

The V gene is TRBV28, the J gene TRBJ2-2; D perhaps matches TRBD2 (5 bases). V lost 7 bases to trimming and J lost 0 bases, with 12 bases between them. There are 15 residues in the CDR3. The germline V gene has CDR1 MDHEN and CDR2 SYDVKM. The CDR3 here is CASTRSGANTGELFF. In DNA form, the CDR3 reads TGTGCCAGCACAAGGAGCGGCGCGAACACCGGGGAGCTGTTTTTT. The variable domain in full, completed from reference TRBV28 and TRBJ2-2, reads DVKVTQSSRYLVKRTGEKVFLECVQDMDHENMFWYRQDPGLGLRLIYFSYDVKMKEKGDIPEGYSVSREKKERFSLILESASTNQTSMYLCASTRSGANTGELFFGEGSRLTVL.

This rearrangement joins TRBV12-2 to TRBJ1-4; the DNA was not used to check the table's D call, TRBD1. TRBV12-2 is classified as a pseudogene. The CDR3 sequence is 15 residues long. The CDR3 sequence is CASRLCVQTDEKLFF. CDR3 bases: TGTGCAAGTCGCTTGTGCGTACAGACCGATGAAAAACTGTTTTTT.

The chain recombines TRBV28 with TRBJ2-7; 9 bases agree with TRBD2. Germline CDR1 MDHEN, CDR2 SYDVKM. The V gene end was trimmed by 4 bases and the J gene end by 12 bases; junction bases not matched to a gene: 7. This CDR3 spans 12 amino acids. The CDR3 DNA reads as TGTGCCAGCAGTTCCCCGGGACTAGCTCGGTACTTC. Translated, it gives CASSSPGLARYF.

Of note for this clone: The same CDR3 is also encoded by other DNA sequences in this sample. This chain uses TRBV28 with TRBJ2-1; D gene uncertain. V lost 6 bases, J lost 7 bases, and 10 bases lay in between. Germline lookup yields CDR1 MDHEN and CDR2 SYDVKM. The CDR3 loop spans 12 amino acids. CDR3 DNA: TGTGCCAGCAGCATCTTGGGGAATGAGCAGTTCTTC. Its translation is CASSILGNEQFF.

The genes are TRBV5-5 and TRBJ2-1; TRBD2 might be the D (6 bases). V was cut by 7 bases and J by 1 base, with 15 bases left in between. Looked up from germline, CDR1 is SGHKS and CDR2 is YYEKEE (reference sequence). This CDR3 is 15 amino acids long. The CDR3 coding sequence is TGTGCCAGCCTCCGCGGAGGGCAGTCCTACAATGAGCAGTTCTTC. This codes for CASLRGGQSYNEQFF. The full variable domain, completed using reference TRBV5-5 and TRBJ2-1, is DAGVTQSPTHLIKTRGQQVTLRCSPISGHKSVSWYQQVLGQGPQFIFQYYEKEERGRGNFPDRFSARQFPNYSSELNVNALLLGDSALYLCASLRGGQSYNEQFFGPGTRLTVL.

This chain joins TRBV7-8 and TRBJ2-2; 7 bases are shared with TRBD1. Germline assignment: CDR1 SGHVS and CDR2 FQNEAQ. The CDR3 length is 15 residues. V trimming: 5 bases; J trimming: 1 base; junction bases outside the gene matches: 4. Here the CDR3 reads CASSAQGVNTGELFF. CDR3 coding DNA: TGTGCCAGCAGCGCTCAGGGGGTGAACACCGGGGAGCTGTTTTTT.

As regards this clone: This sample includes further DNA sequences coding for the same CDR3. The chain carries TRBV14 and TRBJ2-7; D remains unclear. Germline CDR1 reads SGHDN; CDR2 reads FVKESK. V lost 6 bases, J lost 4 bases, and 7 bases lay in between. There are 11 residues in the CDR3. The CDR3, as DNA: TGTGCCAGCAGTCCTGGTTACGAGCAGTACTTC. This codes for CASSPGYEQYF.

The gene calls are TRBV6-1 and TRBJ2-4, with D possibly TRBD1 on 5 matching bases. V gave up 2 bases and J gave up 6 bases, with 17 bases separating them. The CDR3 sequence is 16 residues long. Germline V gene data show CDR1 as MNHNS and CDR2 as SASEGT. The CDR3 coding sequence is TGTGCCAGCAGTGAACTGGCATCCCCTGGGGCAAACATTCAGTACTTC. It is translated as CASSELASPGANIQYF.

V gene TRBV7-3 combines with J gene TRBJ2-1; 9 positions match TRBD2. The V segment lost 5 bases and the J segment 4 bases; nucleotides outside the gene matches: 15. CDR3 length: 18 residues. Looked up from germline, CDR1 is SGHTA and CDR2 is FQGTGA. The CDR3 region has the DNA TGTGCCAGCAGCCCTAATGGCCCTGTAGCGGGAGAATACAATGAGCAGTTCTTC. Translated: CASSPNGPVAGEYNEQFF.